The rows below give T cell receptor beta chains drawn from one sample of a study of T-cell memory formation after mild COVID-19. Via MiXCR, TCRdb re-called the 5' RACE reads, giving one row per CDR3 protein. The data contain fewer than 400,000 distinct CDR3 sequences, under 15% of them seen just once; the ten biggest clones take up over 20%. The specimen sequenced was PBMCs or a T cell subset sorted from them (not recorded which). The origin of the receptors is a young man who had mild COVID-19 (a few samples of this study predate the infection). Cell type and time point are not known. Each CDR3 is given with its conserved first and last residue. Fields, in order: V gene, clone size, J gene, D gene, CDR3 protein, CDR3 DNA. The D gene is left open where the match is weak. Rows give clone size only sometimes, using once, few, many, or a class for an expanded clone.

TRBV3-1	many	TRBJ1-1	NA	CASSQGLERMNTEAFF	TGTGCCAGCAGCCAAGGTTTGGAGCGAATGAACACTGAAGCTTTCTTT
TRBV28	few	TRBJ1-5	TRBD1	CASSWGQGLQHF	TGTGCCAGCAGTTGGGGACAGGGCCTCCAGCATTTT
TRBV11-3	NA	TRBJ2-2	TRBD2	CASSLDGLDNGELFF	TGTGCCAGCAGCTTAGATGGACTAGATAACGGGGAGCTGTTTTTT
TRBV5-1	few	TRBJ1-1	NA	CASSLDRAANTEAFF	TGCGCCAGCAGCTTGGACAGGGCGGCGAACACTGAAGCTTTCTTT
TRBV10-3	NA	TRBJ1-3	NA	CAISVGAGNTIYF	TGTGCCATCAGTGTGGGCGCGGGAAACACCATATATTTT
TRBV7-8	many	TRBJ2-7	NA	CASNLAGGARDEQYF	TGTGCCAGCAACCTCGCTGGGGGGGCCCGTGACGAGCAGTACTTC
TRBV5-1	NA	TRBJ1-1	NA	CASRDILGENTEAFF	TGCGCCAGCAGGGACATTTTGGGGGAAAACACTGAAGCTTTCTTT
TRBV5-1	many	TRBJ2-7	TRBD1	CASSSRPGTVYEQYF	TGCGCCAGCAGCTCGAGGCCCGGGACAGTCTACGAGCAGTACTTC
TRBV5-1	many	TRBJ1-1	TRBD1	CASGSSQGQLEAFF	TGCGCCAGCGGATCCTCCCAGGGACAGCTCGAAGCTTTCTTT
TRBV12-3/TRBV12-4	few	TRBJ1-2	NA	CASLRGGALGGYTF	TGTGCCAGCCTCCGAGGGGGGGCCCTTGGTGGCTACACCTTC
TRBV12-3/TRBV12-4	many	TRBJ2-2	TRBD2	CASSGGETGELFF	TGTGCCAGCAGCGGGGGGGAAACCGGGGAGCTGTTTTTT
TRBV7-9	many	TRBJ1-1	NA	CASSLSGFTEAFF	TGTGCCAGCAGCCTATCAGGGTTTACTGAAGCTTTCTTT
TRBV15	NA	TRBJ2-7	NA	CATSSETGYEQYF	TGTGCCACCAGCAGCGAGACAGGCTACGAGCAGTACTTC